The 10 T cell receptor beta chains in this list originate from one sample, sequenced in a study of blood T cell repertoires in COVID-19. TCRdb keeps only in-frame clones here, not all; method: immunoSEQ multiplex PCR. Among over 200,000 clones listed, roughly 86% were seen once. Sequencing was done on a sample of peripheral blood. These receptors all stem from a woman aged 45-65 years with acute or convalescent COVID-19.

This rearrangement joins TRBV4-1 to TRBJ1-1; D possibly corresponds to TRBD1 (5 bases). This CDR3 is 12 amino acids long. V gave up 0 bases and J gave up 12 bases, with 11 bases separating them. Germline values: CDR1 MGHRA, CDR2 YSYEKL. The CDR3 sequence: CASSQDRVLPFF. The CDR3 DNA sequence: TGCGCCAGCAGCCAAGACAGGGTATTACCTTTCTTT.

The chain uses TRBV20-1 and TRBJ2-1, with TRBD1 as a possible D gene (6 bases). This CDR3 spans 10 amino acids. CDR1 is DFQATT and CDR2 is SNEGSKA in the germline V gene (reference sequence). Trimming stripped 3 bases from V and 13 bases from J, with 10 bases between. In DNA form, the CDR3 reads TGCAGTGCTAGTTTAGGGGGTCAGTTCTTC. Protein: CSASLGGQFF.

The V gene is TRBV14, the J gene TRBJ2-5; D not certain. The length of the CDR3 is 11 residues. Germline assignment: CDR1 SGHDN and CDR2 FVKESK. V lost 2 bases, J lost 5 bases, and 3 bases lay in between. The chain's CDR3 is CASSQSETQYF. CDR3 sequence (DNA): TGTGCCAGCAGCCAATCTGAGACCCAGTACTTC. Using reference TRBV14 and TRBJ2-5 for the parts outside the CDR3, the full variable domain is EAGVTQFPSHSVIEKGQTVTLRCDPISGHDNLYWYRRVMGKEIKFLLHFVKESKQDESGMPNNRFLAERTGGTYSTLKVQPAELEDSGVYFCASSQSETQYFGPGTRLLVL.

This clone was seen more than once but under ten times. One end of the junction fails to match germline, which may point to a read error. The CDR3 loop reads CSASDGDEAFF. The CDR3 coding sequence is TGCAGCGCTAGTGACGGGGATGAAGCTTTCTTT. This chain connects TRBV20-1 to TRBJ1-1; no firm D call. This CDR3 contains 11 residues. CDR1 and CDR2 (germline): DFQATT, SNEGSKA (reference sequence).

This chain joins TRBV9 and TRBJ2-3; perhaps TRBD1 as D (6 bases). This CDR3 is 13 amino acids long. Germline V gene sequence: CDR1 SGDLS, CDR2 YYNGEE. Trimming took 2 bases from V and 4 from J, leaving 8 bases between them. CDR3 sequence: CASSVDSPDTQYF. DNA for the CDR3: TGTGCCAGCAGCGTGGACAGTCCAGATACGCAGTATTTT.

J is TRBJ2-1 and V is TRBV6-4; 7 bases match TRBD2. CDR1 MRHNA and CDR2 SNTAGT come from the germline V gene. The CDR3 length is 13 residues. V dropped 5 bases and J dropped 9; count of bases not matched to a gene: 7. CDR3 DNA sequence: TGTGCCAGCAGTACGGGAGGTCAAGGTGAGCAGTTCTTC. This codes for CASSTGGQGEQFF.

V gene TRBV24-1 combines with J gene TRBJ2-2, with D unresolved. The CDR3 runs 16 residues. Germline V gene lookup returns CDR1 KGHDR and CDR2 SFDVKD. V lost 9 bases and J lost 1, with 17 bases in between. CDR3 sequence (DNA): TGTGCCACCCCTATGTCATCTACTGAGAACACCGGGGAGCTGTTTTTT. This encodes CATPMSSTENTGELFF.

The genes are TRBV19 and TRBJ2-7, with D tentatively TRBD2 (5 bases). Germline lookup yields CDR1 LNHDA and CDR2 SQIVND (reference sequence). V was clipped by 5 bases and J by 4 bases, with 9 bases between them. The CDR3 covers 12 residues. As DNA, the CDR3 is TGTGCCAGTAGTGGACGGGGATACGAGCAGTACTTC. It translates to CASSGRGYEQYF.

CDR3 amino acids: CASSFRGTRGYTF. For the CDR3, the DNA is TGTGCCAGCAGTTTCAGGGGTACGCGTGGCTACACCTTC. The chain uses TRBV28 and TRBJ1-2; D perhaps matches TRBD1 (6 bases). Per germline, CDR1 MDHEN and CDR2 SYDVKM. The CDR3 is made up of 13 amino acids. The ends were cut back, 3 bases at V and 7 bases at J, with 12 bases in the middle.

This chain links TRBV28 with TRBJ1-2; 9 nucleotides agree with TRBD1. This CDR3 contains 16 residues. V was pared by 7 bases and J by 6 bases, with 15 bases of the junction left unmatched. Germline V CDR1 and CDR2: MDHEN, SYDVKM. As DNA, the CDR3 is TGTGCCAGCACCACCCTGGGGGGACAGGGTTCCCATGGCTACACCTTC. Its translation: CASTTLGGQGSHGYTF.